The clone carrying this TCR beta chain was counted ten times or more. The antigen remains undetermined. Trimming cost V 0 bases and J 0 bases; bases outside gene matches: 0. Germline CDR1 and CDR2: SGHRS and YFSETQ. The CDR3 extends over 16 amino acids. The authors produced cDNA by 5'RACE using 10-nucleotide random UMIs. In TCRdb, the 5' RACE reads were re-called with MiXCR into one record per CDR3 protein. The sample carries 50,000 to 85,000 distinct CDR3 sequences, around 5% recorded once. The data derive from a study of neurological immune-mediated disorders. About the research overall: In a group of roughly 34 multiple sclerosis patients, 31 had the relapsing-remitting type and 3 had the secondary progressive type.

Study outcomes and limitations: HTLV-1-associated myelopathy ranked highest for TCR clonal expansion and multiple sclerosis lowest, beneath healthy controls. Sharing of CDR3 amino acid sequences among expanded clones across subjects was absent, suggesting private repertoires in all groups.

The sequence derives from a woman between 25 and 40 years old with multiple sclerosis. The specimen sequenced was PBMCs. This chain uses TRBV5-1 with TRBJ2-3; TRBD2 aligns across 11 bases. For the CDR3, the DNA is TGCGCCAGCAGCTTGGGACTAGCGGGGAGCACAGATACGCAGTATTTT. It is translated as CASSLGLAGSTDTQYF.